One and the same sample provided the 26 T cell receptor beta chains below, sequenced in a study of Ad26.COV2.S vaccination and SARS-CoV-2 variants. Sequenced by immunoSEQ multiplex PCR; TCRdb stores in-frame clones only, minus some. The sample has roughly 40,000 clones; around 83% are singletons. This material consisted of peripheral blood, taken after recovery from COVID-19. These receptors were taken from a human donor who had recovered from COVID-19.

The genes are TRBV10-2 and TRBJ2-1; D call uncertain. The CDR3 runs 12 residues. Trimming took off 2 bases at V and 4 bases at J, with 3 bases between the two ends. Germline CDR1 reads WSHSY; CDR2 reads SAAADI. As DNA, the CDR3 is TGCGCCAGCAGTGAGGGTTACAATGAGCAGTTCTTC. This codes for CASSEGYNEQFF.

This clone was seen only once. The chain carries TRBV7-9 and TRBJ2-7; perhaps TRBD2 as D (5 bases). Germline assignment: CDR1 SEHNR and CDR2 FQNEAQ (reference sequence). The V end was cut by 8 bases, the J end by 0 bases, with 17 bases between. The CDR3 covers 15 residues. For the CDR3, the DNA is TGTGCCAGCTGTCCGACGGGAACTCACTCCTACGAGCAGTACTTC. It translates to CASCPTGTHSYEQYF.

This chain connects TRBV6-6 to TRBJ1-6; D possibly corresponds to TRBD1 (5 bases). CDR3 length: 16 amino acids. The germline V gene encodes CDR1 MNHNY and CDR2 SVGAGI (reference sequence). V was clipped by 0 bases and J by 9 bases, with 15 bases between them. CDR3 sequence reads: CASSYSNGGGGSPLHF. In DNA form, the CDR3 reads TGTGCCAGCAGTTACTCGAACGGGGGTGGCGGTTCACCCCTCCACTTT.

The CDR3 sequence: CASSPGLTGEQFF. The DNA for the CDR3 is TGTGCCAGCAGCCCGGGACTAACCGGTGAGCAGTTCTTC. The chain recombines TRBV27 with TRBJ2-1, with 7 bases identical to TRBD2. The CDR3 is 13 residues long. Germline V gene data show CDR1 as MNHEY and CDR2 as SMNVEV (reference sequence). V lost 6 bases, J lost 9 bases, and 8 bases stayed unmatched.

This clone was seen once. This chain connects TRBV27 to TRBJ2-7; TRBD2 matches at 9 bases. Germline V gene lookup returns CDR1 MNHEY and CDR2 SMNVEV (reference sequence). The CDR3 is made up of 15 amino acids. Trimming cost V 2 bases and J 6 bases; bases outside gene matches: 8. The CDR3 here is CASSLSGRSAGEQYF. The CDR3 DNA reads as TGTGCCAGCAGTTTAAGCGGGAGGTCGGCGGGCGAGCAGTACTTC.

This chain connects TRBV13 to TRBJ1-2; TRBD1 agrees at 8 bases. The CDR3 is 16 amino acids. Germline-derived CDR1 and CDR2 are PRHDT and FYEKMQ (reference sequence). Unmatched junction bases numbered 5, after V lost 0 bases and J lost 2 bases. CDR3: CASSLGGQGGNYGYTF. As DNA, the CDR3 is TGTGCCAGCAGCTTAGGTGGACAGGGTGGGAACTATGGCTACACCTTC.

Concerning this clone: Other DNA sequences in this sample translate to the same CDR3. V usage is TRBV12-3 or TRBV12-4 and J usage is TRBJ1-1, with D perhaps matching TRBD1 (5 bases). CDR3 length equals 13 residues. V dropped 3 bases and J dropped 4 bases, with 9 bases sitting between them. The CDR3 nucleotides are TGTGCCAGCAGTTTTTCGGGGGGCACTGAAGCTTTCTTT. Translation: CASSFSGGTEAFF.

A single count supports this clone. This sequence joins TRBV2 and TRBJ1-1; no definite D call. There are 13 residues in the CDR3. Trimming took off 9 bases at V and 4 bases at J, with 15 bases between the two ends. CDR1 SNHLY and CDR2 FYNNEI come from the germline V gene. The DNA of the CDR3 is TGTGCCAGTACGAGAGGCCAGACCACTGAAGCTTTCTTT. It translates to CASTRGQTTEAFF.

This clone has a handful of counts. This chain joins TRBV19 and TRBJ1-1, with 9 bases lining up with TRBD1. This CDR3 is built from 16 residues. The V gene's germline CDR1 is LNHDA and CDR2 SQIVND (reference sequence). V shed 9 bases and J 3 bases; nucleotides not matched to a gene: 14. CDR3 DNA sequence: TGTGCCAGCCGAAGGCAGACAGGGGGTGAGTACACTGAAGCTTTCTTT. Translating gives CASRRQTGGEYTEAFF.

The chain is built from TRBV5-1 and TRBJ1-1, with D possibly TRBD1 on 6 matching bases. Trimming shortened V by 2 bases and J by 5 bases, and 13 bases separated the two germline ends. The CDR3 loop spans 14 amino acids. The germline CDR1 and CDR2 sequences are SGHRS and YFSETQ. In nucleotides, the CDR3 is TGCGCCAGCAGCTTAGACTGGACAGATACTGAAGCTTTCTTT. Its protein product is CASSLDWTDTEAFF.

The chain recombines TRBV2 with TRBJ2-5; D not resolved. The CDR3 is made up of 13 amino acids. Trimming pared 1 base from V and 1 base from J, leaving 4 bases between. Germline V gene data show CDR1 as SNHLY and CDR2 as FYNNEI. CDR3 sequence (DNA): TGTGCCAGCAGTGAAGAGACCCAAGAGACCCAGTACTTC. As protein: CASSEETQETQYF. Based on the CDR3 plus reference TRBV2 and TRBJ2-5, the full variable domain is EPEVTQTPSHQVTQMGQEVILRCVPISNHLYFYWYRQILGQKVEFLVSFYNNEISEKSEIFDDQFSVERPDGSNFTLKIRSTKLEDSAMYFCASSEETQETQYFGPGTRLLVL.

This chain joins TRBV7-6 and TRBJ2-1; 10 bases are shared with TRBD1. This CDR3 has 16 residues. With V trimmed by 5 bases and J by 2 bases, 6 bases remained unmatched. Germline CDR1 is SGHVS and CDR2 is FNYEAQ. The CDR3 is CASSPGTGAPYNEQFF. DNA for the CDR3: TGTGCCAGCAGCCCCGGGACAGGGGCACCCTACAATGAGCAGTTCTTC.

By sample share, this clone is medium-sized. The chain is built from TRBV5-1 and TRBJ2-5, with a possible D match to TRBD2 (6 bases). This CDR3 is built from 14 residues. Between the trimmed V and J ends, which lost 4 bases and 2 bases, there was a span of 12 bases. Germline CDR1 is SGHRS and CDR2 is YFSETQ. CDR3 region: CASSRRVEQETQYF. The DNA of the CDR3 is TGCGCCAGCAGCCGGAGGGTGGAACAAGAGACCCAGTACTTC.

The CDR3 spells CASSPRTGMVHF. CDR3 bases: TGTGCCAGCAGCCCCCGGACAGGGATGGTGCATTTT. The chain couples TRBV6-5 to TRBJ1-5; TRBD1 aligns across 8 bases. CDR1 and CDR2 from the germline V gene are MNHEY and SVGAGI. The CDR3 has 12 residues. V was clipped by 6 bases and J by 15 bases; unmatched bases: 10.

This clone has a single count. This chain links TRBV5-1 with TRBJ1-2; 9 bases fit TRBD1. The J segment lost 6 bases and the V segment lost 0 bases, leaving 6 bases of the junction unmatched. This CDR3 is 15 amino acids long. Germline V CDR1 and CDR2: SGHRS, YFSETQ. The CDR3 protein is CASSLALGQGHGYTF. The CDR3 DNA is TGCGCCAGCAGCTTGGCCCTGGGACAGGGACATGGCTACACCTTC.

V is TRBV11-2 and J is TRBJ2-3, with 10 bases fitting TRBD2. This CDR3 has 17 amino acids. Germline lookup yields CDR1 SGHAT and CDR2 FQNNGV. Trimming cost V 4 bases and J 2 bases; bases outside gene matches: 9. CDR3 in amino acids: CASSSGLAASITDTQYF. DNA for the CDR3: TGTGCCAGCAGCTCAGGACTAGCGGCAAGTATCACAGATACGCAGTATTTT.

Only a few counts were recorded for this clone. Relative to the germline gene, one junction end is altered; a read error may explain this. This chain links TRBV15 with TRBJ2-6; D perhaps matches TRBD1 (6 bases). CDR1 and CDR2 from the germline V gene are LNHNV and YYDKDF (reference sequence). This CDR3 comprises 15 residues. The CDR3 DNA reads TGTGCCACTAGCACCAGGGGCTCTGGGGCCAACGTCCTGACTTTC. Amino acid sequence: CATSTRGSGANVLTF.

V and J are TRBV3-1 (or the pseudogene TRBV3-2) and TRBJ2-5, with 7 positions matching TRBD2. J lost 5 bases, V lost 4 bases, and 4 bases had no gene match. Germline V gene sequence: CDR1 LGHDT, CDR2 YNNKEL (reference sequence). The CDR3 is 13 amino acids. For the CDR3, the DNA is TGTGCCAGCAGCCTAAGGGGAGGGGAGACCCAGTACTTC. It codes for CASSLRGGETQYF.

This sequence joins TRBV5-4 and TRBJ1-2, with D maybe TRBD1 (6 bases). The CDR3 is 14 amino acids. Germline V gene sequence: CDR1 SGHNT, CDR2 YYREEE (reference sequence). The germline V and J ends were trimmed by 0 bases and 2 bases, with 8 bases remaining between them. Written as DNA, the CDR3 is TGTGCCAGCAGCTTGGAAACAGGGAACTATGGCTACACCTTC. It translates to CASSLETGNYGYTF.

V gene TRBV2 combines with J gene TRBJ1-1; a possible D gene is TRBD1 (6 bases). Deletions cut 1 base from V and 1 base from J, with 7 bases between. The CDR3 covers 14 residues. Germline V CDR1 and CDR2: SNHLY, FYNNEI. Here the CDR3 reads CASSEGTENTEAFF. CDR3 nucleotides: TGTGCCAGCAGTGAAGGGACAGAGAACACTGAAGCTTTCTTT. Variable domain in full (rest from reference TRBV2 and TRBJ1-1): EPEVTQTPSHQVTQMGQEVILRCVPISNHLYFYWYRQILGQKVEFLVSFYNNEISEKSEIFDDQFSVERPDGSNFTLKIRSTKLEDSAMYFCASSEGTENTEAFFGQGTRLTVV.

A remark on this clone: Other nucleotide sequences from this sample produce the same CDR3. The V gene is TRBV9, the J gene TRBJ2-2; no definite D call. V lost 0 bases and J lost 4, with 4 bases in between. Germline V gives CDR1 SGDLS, CDR2 YYNGEE. This CDR3 contains 13 residues. This chain's CDR3 is CASSVVGTGELFF. Here the CDR3 DNA reads TGTGCCAGCAGCGTAGTCGGCACCGGGGAGCTGTTTTTT.

The chain combines TRBV5-1 with TRBJ2-1; the D is unclear. This CDR3 has 13 residues. Trimming stripped 0 bases from V and 8 bases from J, with 9 bases between. Germline V gene lookup returns CDR1 SGHRS and CDR2 YFSETQ. The CDR3, as DNA: TGCGCCAGCAGCTTGGTGTCGGCCGATGAGCAGTTCTTC. Amino acid sequence: CASSLVSADEQFF.

The chain recombines TRBV6-6 with TRBJ1-1; TRBD1 aligns across 7 bases. V dropped 7 bases and J dropped 1; count of bases not matched to a gene: 6. The CDR3 is made up of 14 amino acids. Germline lookup yields CDR1 MNHNY and CDR2 SVGAGI (reference sequence). The CDR3 is CASTGQAPNTEAFF. CDR3 nucleotides: TGTGCCAGCACCGGACAGGCCCCGAACACTGAAGCTTTCTTT.

This chain uses TRBV6-5 with TRBJ1-1; 10 bases line up with TRBD1. The CDR3 extends over 15 amino acids. Germline trimming cut 5 bases from V and 7 bases from J; bases unmatched to any gene: 10. CDR1 MNHEY and CDR2 SVGAGI come from the germline V gene. The CDR3 is CASSPRMRTGGEAFF. The CDR3 nucleotides read TGTGCCAGCAGTCCCCGGATGAGGACAGGGGGTGAAGCTTTCTTT.

The V call is TRBV6-5, the J call TRBJ1-6, with 7 bases fitting TRBD1. The CDR3 totals 13 residues. Germline CDR1 reads MNHEY; CDR2 reads SVGAGI. The V gene end was trimmed by 8 bases and the J gene end by 2 bases; junction bases not matched to a gene: 0. The CDR3 bases are TGTGCCAGCCAGGGGGCCTATAATTCACCCCTCCACTTT. It codes for CASQGAYNSPLHF.

This clone was observed a few times. V usage is TRBV4-1 and J usage is TRBJ2-1, with unresolved D. The CDR3 length is 15 residues. With 8 bases removed from V and 1 base from J, the gap between germline ends came to 15 bases. CDR1 is MGHRA, CDR2 YSYEKL, per germline. In DNA, the CDR3 is TGCGCCAGCGGGCGGACGACGAGTTCCTACAATGAGCAGTTCTTC. This encodes CASGRTTSSYNEQFF.